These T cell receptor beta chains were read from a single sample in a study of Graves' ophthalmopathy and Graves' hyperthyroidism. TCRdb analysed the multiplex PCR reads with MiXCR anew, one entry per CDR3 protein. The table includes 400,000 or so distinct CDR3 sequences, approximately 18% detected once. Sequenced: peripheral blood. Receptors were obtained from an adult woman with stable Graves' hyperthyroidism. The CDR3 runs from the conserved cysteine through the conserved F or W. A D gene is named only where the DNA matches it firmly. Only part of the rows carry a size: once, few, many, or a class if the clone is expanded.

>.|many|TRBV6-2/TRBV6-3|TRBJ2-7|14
TGTGCCAGCAGAGGGGATGGACAGCCCTACGAGCAGTACTTC
CASRGDGQPYEQYF
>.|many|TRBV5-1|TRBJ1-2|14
TGCGCCAGCAGCTTGCTAACAGCTAACTATGGCTACACCTTC
CASSLLTANYGYTF
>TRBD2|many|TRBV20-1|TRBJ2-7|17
TGCAGTGCTAGAGATCTCCCCGGTCGGCGGGAGTCAAACGAGCAGTACTTC
CSARDLPGRRESNEQYF
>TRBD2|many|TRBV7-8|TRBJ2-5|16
TGTGCCAGCAGCTTAAGTAGCGGGAGGGCCCGGGAGACCCAGTACTTC
CASSLSSGRARETQYF
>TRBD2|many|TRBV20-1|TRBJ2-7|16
TGCAGTGCAATAGTGGCGATGGGCGGGAGCTCCTACGAGCAGTACTTC
CSAIVAMGGSSYEQYF
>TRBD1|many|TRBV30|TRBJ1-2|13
TGTGCCTGGAGGGGACAGGACTACTATGGCTACACCTTC
CAWRGQDYYGYTF
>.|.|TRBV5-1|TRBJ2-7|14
TGCGCCAGCAGCACCGGCCTGTCCTCCTACGAGCAGTACTTC
CASSTGLSSYEQYF
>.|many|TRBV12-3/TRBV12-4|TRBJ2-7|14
TGTGCCAGCAGTTTGTTTGGGGTTTCCTACGAGCAGTACTTC
CASSLFGVSYEQYF
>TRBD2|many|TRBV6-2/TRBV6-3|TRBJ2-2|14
TGTGCCAGCAGAAGCGGGAGGGCCGTCGGGGAGCTGTTTTTT
CASRSGRAVGELFF
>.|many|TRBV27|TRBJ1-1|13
TGTGCCAGCAGTGCGCAGGGTTTGACTGAAGCTTTCTTT
CASSAQGLTEAFF
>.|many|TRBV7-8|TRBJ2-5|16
TGTGCCAGCAGCTCACCCAGGGGTCCTGCACAAGAGACCCAGTACTTC
CASSSPRGPAQETQYF
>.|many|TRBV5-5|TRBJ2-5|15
TGTGCCAGCAGCTCCGGGACATCGAACCAAGAGACCCAGTACTTC
CASSSGTSNQETQYF
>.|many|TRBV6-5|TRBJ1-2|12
TGTGCCAGCAGTTACGGGGGACGGGGCTACACCTTC
CASSYGGRGYTF
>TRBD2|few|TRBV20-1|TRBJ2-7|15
TGCAGTGCTAGGGCCGGGACTAGCGGAGCCTACGAGCAGTACTTC
CSARAGTSGAYEQYF
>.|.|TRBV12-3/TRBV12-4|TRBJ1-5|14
TGTGCCAGCAGTTTAGGGGACGGTGGACAGCCCCAGCATTTT
CASSLGDGGQPQHF
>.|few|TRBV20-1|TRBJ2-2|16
TGCAGTGCTACCGACTCGAGGGACACTCACACCGGGGAGCTGTTTTTT
CSATDSRDTHTGELFF
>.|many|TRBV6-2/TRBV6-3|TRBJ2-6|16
TGTGCCAGCAGTTACTCGAGTCCGGCTGGGGCCAACGTCCTGACTTTC
CASSYSSPAGANVLTF
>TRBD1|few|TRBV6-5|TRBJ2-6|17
TGTGCCAGCAGTTACCACAGGGGGCCCTCTGGGGCCAACGTCCTGACTTTC
CASSYHRGPSGANVLTF
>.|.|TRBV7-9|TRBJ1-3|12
TGTGCCAGCAGCTCCCTCGGGGACACCATATATTTT
CASSSLGDTIYF
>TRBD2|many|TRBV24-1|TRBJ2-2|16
TGTGCCACCGAACTAGCGGGATTTGAGAACACCGGGGAGCTGTTTTTT
CATELAGFENTGELFF
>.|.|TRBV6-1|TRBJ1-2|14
TGTGCCAGCAGTGAAGTGGTTACGGGCGGTGGCTACACCTTC
CASSEVVTGGGYTF
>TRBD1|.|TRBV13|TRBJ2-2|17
TGTGCCAGCAGCTTCCATCGAGGGACAGTAGACACCGGGGAGCTGTTTTTT
CASSFHRGTVDTGELFF
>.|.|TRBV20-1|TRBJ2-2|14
TGCAGTGCTAGCAACAGGGTGGGGGCCGGGGAGCTGTTTTTT
CSASNRVGAGELFF
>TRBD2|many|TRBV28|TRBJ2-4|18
TGTGCCAGCAGTTTTCTAGCGGGAGGGCCGGTATCCAAAAACATTCAGTACTTC
CASSFLAGGPVSKNIQYF
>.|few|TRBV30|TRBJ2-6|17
TGTGCCTGGAGGGGGTACGGGGCAGGGACTGGGGCCAACGTCCTGACTTTC
CAWRGYGAGTGANVLTF
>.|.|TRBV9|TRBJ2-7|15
TGTGCCAGCAGCGTAGCACCGGGGGATACCTACGAGCAGTACTTC
CASSVAPGDTYEQYF
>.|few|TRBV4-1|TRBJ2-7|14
TGCGCCAGCAGCCAAGATGGGGTGATCTACGAGCAGTACTTC
CASSQDGVIYEQYF
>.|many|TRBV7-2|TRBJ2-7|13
TGTGCCAGCAGCTTAGTTGCAGCAGACGAGCAGTACTTC
CASSLVAADEQYF
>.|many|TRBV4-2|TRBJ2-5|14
TGTGCCAGCAGCAGGGGGAGGGCAGAAGAGACCCAGTACTTC
CASSRGRAEETQYF
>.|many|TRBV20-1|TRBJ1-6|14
TGCAGTGCTAACCTACCGGGACCCCAAGGGCCCCTCCACTTT
CSANLPGPQGPLHF
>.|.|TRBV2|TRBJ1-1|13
TGTGCCAGCAGTGAACAGGGGCTCCCATTTTCTTTCTTT
CASSEQGLPFSFF
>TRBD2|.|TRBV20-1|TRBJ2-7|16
TGCAGTGCTAGAACTTTGACTAGCGGGAGGGCCGTCGAGCAGTACTTC
CSARTLTSGRAVEQYF
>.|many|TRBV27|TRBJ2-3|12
TGTGCCAGCAGTTTATATGGAGATACGCAGTATTTT
CASSLYGDTQYF
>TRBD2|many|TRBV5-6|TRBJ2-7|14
TGTGCCAGCAGCTTGGTCGCGGGAGGGGGGGAGCAGTACTTC
CASSLVAGGGEQYF
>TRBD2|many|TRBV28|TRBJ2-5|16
TGTGCCAGCACCCGGGCGGCGGGAGGGTTCCAAGAGACCCAGTACTTC
CASTRAAGGFQETQYF
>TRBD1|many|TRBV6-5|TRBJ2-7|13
TGTGCCAGCACCCACGGGACAGGGACCGAGCAGTACTTC
CASTHGTGTEQYF
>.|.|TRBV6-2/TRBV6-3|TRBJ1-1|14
TGTGCCAGCAGTTACCAACAGGGTTACACTGAAGCTTTCTTT
CASSYQQGYTEAFF
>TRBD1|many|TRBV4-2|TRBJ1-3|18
TGTGCCAGCAGCCAAGACGGGGACAGGGCATTTGGTGGAAACACCATATATTTT
CASSQDGDRAFGGNTIYF
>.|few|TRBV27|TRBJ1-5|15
TGTGCCAGCAGTTTAACAGGGTCTTCAGGGCAGCCCCAGCATTTT
CASSLTGSSGQPQHF
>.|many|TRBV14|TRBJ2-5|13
TGTGCCAGCAGCCAAGATCACGTGGGGACCCAGTACTTC
CASSQDHVGTQYF
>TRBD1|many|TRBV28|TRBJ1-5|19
TGTGCCAGCAGTTCAACAGGGGTTTGGGGTGCTTTAGGCAATCAGCCCCAGCATTTT
CASSSTGVWGALGNQPQHF
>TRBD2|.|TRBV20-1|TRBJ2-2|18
TGCAGTGCTAGAGTCACCTCCGGGACTAGCGTGAACACCGGGGAGCTGTTTTTT
CSARVTSGTSVNTGELFF
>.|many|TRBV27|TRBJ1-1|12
TGTGCCATCCAGGGTCGGGGCACTGAAGCTTTCTTT
CAIQGRGTEAFF
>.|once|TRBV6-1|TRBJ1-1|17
TGTGCCAGCAGTGAAAGGAGCAGGGACCTATCGAACACTGAAGCTTTCTTT
CASSERSRDLSNTEAFF
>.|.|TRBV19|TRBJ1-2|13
TGTGCCAGTTCCGGGGCCTTTAACTATGGCTACACCTTC
CASSGAFNYGYTF
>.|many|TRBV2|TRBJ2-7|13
TGTGCCAGCAGTAAAACAGGTTACTACGAGCAGTACTTC
CASSKTGYYEQYF
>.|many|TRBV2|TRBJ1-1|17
TGTGCCAGCAGGAGGCGGGTGTTTGGCAGTTCGAACACTGAAGCTTTCTTT
CASRRRVFGSSNTEAFF
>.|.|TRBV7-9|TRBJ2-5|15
TGTGCCGGCAGCTCCAGCGACGGGAACCAAGAGACCCAGTACTTC
CAGSSSDGNQETQYF
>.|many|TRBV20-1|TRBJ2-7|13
TGCAGTGCTAGCCCCGGGTTCTCCTACGAGCAGTACTTC
CSASPGFSYEQYF
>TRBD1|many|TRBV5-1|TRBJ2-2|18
TGCGCCAGCAGGGTGGCAGGGGGCGCTTTTTCCGGGACCGGGGAGCTGTTTTTT
CASRVAGGAFSGTGELFF
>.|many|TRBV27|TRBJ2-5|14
TGTGCCAGCAGTCTCGGGATGCTGGAAGAGACCCAGTACTTC
CASSLGMLEETQYF
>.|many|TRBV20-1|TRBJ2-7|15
TGCAGTGCTAGAGATGCGGTTAGACTAGACGACGAGCAGTACTTC
CSARDAVRLDDEQYF
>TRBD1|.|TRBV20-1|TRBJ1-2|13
TGCAGTGCTAGAGCCGGAGGGGGCGTTGGCTACACCTTC
CSARAGGGVGYTF